Listed here are 31 T cell receptor beta chains from one sample, sequenced in a study of response to subunit inactivated influenza vaccine. TCRdb reprocessed the RT-PCR reads via MiXCR and lists one record per CDR3 protein. The table lists about 780,000 distinct CDR3 sequences, around 20% of them singletons. Sequencing was performed on PBMCs from blood, taken 5 days after vaccination. The receptors shown here come from a man aged 45 to 65 who received an inactivated influenza vaccine.

The V and J genes are TRBV4-1 and TRBJ2-5; D not certain. Germline V gene sequence: CDR1 MGHRA, CDR2 YSYEKL. There are 14 residues in the CDR3. Trimming cost V 4 bases and J 5 bases, with 14 bases left between them. The CDR3 DNA follows: TGCGCCAGCAGCCTACTGTTCCACAAGGAGACCCAGTACTTC. As protein: CASSLLFHKETQYF.

This clonotype was picked up a small number of times. Germline is not matched at one junction end, which may reflect a read error. The V gene is TRBV4-2, the J gene TRBJ2-3, with 7 bases that match TRBD1. This CDR3 contains 17 residues. Germline lookup yields CDR1 LGHNA and CDR2 YNFKEQ. Here the CDR3 DNA reads TGTGCCAGCAGCCAAGGACAACAGGGGCTGGGCACGGATACGCAGTATTTT. Its protein product is CASSQGQQGLGTDTQYF.

The chain uses TRBV6-2 or TRBV6-3 and TRBJ1-5; a possible D gene is TRBD1 (5 bases). The length of the CDR3 is 13 residues. CDR1 MNHEY and CDR2 SVGEGT come from the germline V gene. V shed 8 bases and J shed 15 bases, with 23 bases lying between them. The CDR3 sequence: CASSPFGRGEWHF. The CDR3 DNA is TGTGCCAGCTCCCCCTTTGGGAGGGGAGAATGGCATTTT.

This clonotype has more than one count but fewer than ten. The chain links TRBV29-1 to TRBJ1-2, with D perhaps matching TRBD1 (5 bases). The CDR3 extends over 14 amino acids. The germline gives CDR1 SQVTM, CDR2 ANQGSEA. The V and J ends lost 7 bases and 0 bases respectively, with 15 bases between them. For the CDR3, the DNA is TGCAGCGCCGGGAAATTGGACACTAACTATGGCTACACCTTC. It is translated as CSAGKLDTNYGYTF.

This chain links TRBV3-1 with TRBJ2-1; 10 nucleotides line up with TRBD1. The V and J ends lost 6 bases and 6 bases, in that order; junction bases with no gene match: 11. The CDR3 is 16 residues long. Germline V gene lookup returns CDR1 LGHDT and CDR2 YNNKEL (reference sequence). The CDR3 coding sequence is TGTGCCAGCAGAGGACGGGACAGGGGAGGGCCCAATGAGCAGTTCTTC. Amino acids: CASRGRDRGGPNEQFF.

V usage is TRBV6-2 or TRBV6-3 and J usage is TRBJ2-1, with 9 bases identical to TRBD2. The junction had 16 bases not matched to a gene; V was cut back by 8 bases and J by 8 bases. Germline assignment: CDR1 MNHEY and CDR2 SVGEGT. The CDR3 runs to 16 residues. Here the CDR3 DNA reads TGTGCCAGCGACACAAACTGGCGGGGGGGCAGGCATGAGCAGTTCTTC. Its protein is CASDTNWRGGRHEQFF.

The chain employs TRBV6-1 and TRBJ1-5; TRBD1 agrees at 7 bases. In germline, CDR1 is MNHNS, CDR2 SASEGT. With V trimmed by 8 bases and J by 0 bases, 4 bases remained unmatched. The CDR3 totals 14 residues. The CDR3: CASGGQPSNQPQHF. The CDR3, as DNA: TGTGCCAGCGGGGGACAGCCTAGCAATCAGCCCCAGCATTTT.

At least ten counts were recorded for this clonotype. This chain uses TRBV6-1 with TRBJ1-5; tentative D call: TRBD1 (5 bases). Trimming stripped 6 bases from V and 3 bases from J, with 15 bases between. Germline CDR1 MNHNS, CDR2 SASEGT. The CDR3 spans 15 residues. The CDR3 coding sequence is TGTGCCAGCAGCCCTACCCTGGGGCCCAATCAGCCCCAGCATTTT. Protein product: CASSPTLGPNQPQHF.

This clonotype was seen only a few times. The V and J genes are TRBV15 and TRBJ2-7; 7 bases line up with TRBD1. The CDR3 spans 14 residues. CDR1 is LNHNV, CDR2 YYDKDF, per germline (reference sequence). V shed 0 bases, J shed 6 bases, and the junction held 5 bases outside the gene matches. The CDR3, as DNA: TGTGCCACCAGCAGAGATACAGGGGCGTTCGAGCAGTACTTC. The encoded protein is CATSRDTGAFEQYF.

This clonotype was recorded many times. The J gene is TRBJ2-7, the V gene TRBV10-3; D perhaps matches TRBD2 (6 bases). V was shortened by 11 bases and J by 5 bases, with 19 bases between the two germline ends. This CDR3 spans 13 amino acids. Germline V gene lookup returns CDR1 ENHRY and CDR2 SYGVKD. The DNA for the CDR3 is TGTGCCGTGGCGCCGGGGGTAGGGGACGAGCAGTACTTC. Translated, it gives CAVAPGVGDEQYF.

The table lists this clonotype with a few counts. The CDR3 nucleotides read TGCAGTGCGAAGCCGGGACAGGGGGCGTACGAGCAGTACTTC. It is translated as CSAKPGQGAYEQYF. The chain has TRBV20-1 and TRBJ2-7, with 12 bases lining up with TRBD1. The CDR3 is 14 residues long. The ends lost 6 bases at V and 4 bases at J; junction bases unmatched: 7. CDR1 is DFQATT and CDR2 is SNEGSKA in the germline V gene (reference sequence).

The CDR3 coding sequence is TGTGCCACAACGGTACACAGTAATGAAAAACTGTTTTTT. It encodes CATTVHSNEKLFF. The chain is built from TRBV6-1 and TRBJ1-4; D is ambiguous. The CDR3 runs 13 residues. The V end lost 10 bases, the J end lost 4 bases, and 13 bases lay between the germline ends. Per the germline V gene, CDR1 is MNHNS and CDR2 is SASEGT.

This clonotype was seen more than once but under ten times. J is TRBJ2-7 and V is TRBV4-3; 9 nucleotides match TRBD1. Germline CDR1 and CDR2: LGHNA and YSLEER. This CDR3 contains 16 residues. V dropped 4 bases and J dropped 1; count of bases not matched to a gene: 8. The CDR3: CASSRGQGPLSYEQYF. The CDR3 nucleotides read TGCGCCAGCAGCCGAGGACAGGGGCCCCTTTCCTACGAGCAGTACTTC.

This clonotype appeared many times. The gene calls are TRBV7-9 and TRBJ2-6; D gene unclear. Germline-derived CDR1 and CDR2 are SEHNR and FQNEAQ (reference sequence). The CDR3 contains 15 residues. Trimming stripped 2 bases from V and 0 bases from J, with 5 bases between. CDR3 in DNA: TGTGCCAGCAGCTTAAGGGTCTCTGGGGCCAACGTCCTGACTTTC. Its translation: CASSLRVSGANVLTF.

The J gene is TRBJ2-7, the V gene TRBV12-3 or TRBV12-4, with D possibly being TRBD1 (6 bases). Trimming removed 4 bases from V and 9 bases from J, with 19 bases in between. The CDR3 has 14 residues. The CDR3 nucleotides are TGTGCCAGCAGTTCGGAACCTCAGGGGTGGGGGCAGTACTTC. It codes for CASSSEPQGWGQYF.

The chain employs TRBV24-1 and TRBJ1-5; 12 nucleotides agree with TRBD1. This CDR3 spans 16 amino acids. Unmatched junction bases numbered 10, after V lost 3 bases and J lost 11 bases. Germline values: CDR1 KGHDR, CDR2 SFDVKD. For the CDR3, the DNA is TGTGCCACCAGTGATCGGGGACAGGGGGCCTTCGTGGCCCAGCATTTT. Amino acid sequence: CATSDRGQGAFVAQHF.

This clonotype was seen ten or more times. V usage is TRBV7-8 and J usage is TRBJ2-1; TRBD2 aligns across 13 bases. The V and J ends lost 4 bases and 0 bases, in that order; junction bases with no gene match: 6. The germline gives CDR1 SGHVS, CDR2 FQNEAQ. The CDR3 extends over 18 amino acids. This CDR3 reads CASSSRLAGGYSYNEQFF. The CDR3 nucleotides read TGTGCCAGCAGCTCGCGACTAGCGGGAGGTTACTCCTACAATGAGCAGTTCTTC.

This clonotype was observed many times. The V gene is TRBV6-2 or TRBV6-3, the J gene TRBJ2-1, with D possibly TRBD1 on 6 matching bases. CDR3 size: 16 residues. Germline-derived CDR1 and CDR2 are MNHEY and SVGEGT. Trimming shortened V by 5 bases and J by 2 bases, and 16 bases separated the two germline ends. The CDR3 spells CASSPQTGFPYNEQFF. In DNA form, the CDR3 reads TGTGCCAGCAGTCCTCAGACAGGTTTCCCCTACAATGAGCAGTTCTTC.

This clonotype was seen only a few times. The chain carries TRBV6-1 and TRBJ1-3; D gene ambiguous. Germline V gene data show CDR1 as MNHNS and CDR2 as SASEGT. Trimming left V 6 bases short and J 3 bases short, with 12 bases between. This CDR3 spans 14 amino acids. DNA of the CDR3: TGTGCCAGCAGCCCGGGCGGGCATGGAAACACCATATATTTT. Protein product: CASSPGGHGNTIYF.

This clonotype has more than one count but fewer than ten. The chain combines TRBV20-1 with TRBJ2-7; 13 bases agree with TRBD2. CDR3 size: 20 residues. J was trimmed by 5 bases and V by 4 bases; bases with no gene match: 23. Germline V gives CDR1 DFQATT, CDR2 SNEGSKA (reference sequence). As DNA, the CDR3 is TGCAGTGCTAAAAGGACAGGGGGCGGATTTGCCGGGACTAGCGGGAACGAGCAGTACTTC. Translated, it gives CSAKRTGGGFAGTSGNEQYF.

V and J are TRBV27 and TRBJ1-5, with 8 nucleotides matching TRBD1. CDR1 is MNHEY and CDR2 is SMNVEV in the germline V gene (reference sequence). After removal of 3 bases from V and 8 bases from J, the junction contained 3 bases not matched to a gene. The length of the CDR3 is 13 residues. Here the CDR3 reads CASSLSGGKPQHF. The CDR3 region has the DNA TGTGCCAGCAGTTTGTCAGGGGGCAAGCCCCAGCATTTT.

Concerning this clonotype itself: Being one base from a much bigger clone, this may be a read error. The chain employs TRBV5-1 and TRBJ2-4, with D possibly being TRBD1 (5 bases). The CDR3 spans 15 residues. The V end was cut by 3 bases, the J end by 6 bases, with 16 bases between. Germline V gene data show CDR1 as SGHRS and CDR2 as YFSETQ. The CDR3 DNA reads TGCGCCAGCAGCTCAAGTACAAGGGGCAGAAACATTCAGTACTTC. It codes for CASSSSTRGRNIQYF. The full variable domain, completed using reference TRBV5-1 and TRBJ2-4, is KAGVTQTPRYLIKTRGQQVTLSCSPISGHRSVSWYQQTPGQGLQFLFEYFSETQRNKGNFPGRFSGRQFSNSRSEMNVSTLELGDSALYLCASSSSTRGRNIQYFGAGTRLSVL.

This clonotype was seen at least ten times. CDR3 protein: CASSRQGAGANVLTF. In DNA form, the CDR3 reads TGTGCCAGCTCACGACAGGGCGCTGGGGCCAACGTCCTGACTTTC. This chain joins TRBV18 and TRBJ2-6; 7 positions agree with TRBD1. With 4 bases clipped from V and 2 bases from J, the junction kept 2 bases outside the gene matches. The length of the CDR3 is 15 residues. Germline V gene sequence: CDR1 KGHSH, CDR2 LQKENI.

This chain links TRBV9 with TRBJ2-4; no firm D call. The CDR3 runs 9 residues. V lost 6 bases and J 15 bases, leaving 10 bases between the germline ends. Per the germline V gene, CDR1 is SGDLS and CDR2 is YYNGEE. CDR3 sequence reads: CASNNRGYF. The CDR3 DNA follows: TGTGCCAGCAACAACCGTGGGTACTTC.

The chain has TRBV2 and TRBJ2-7; no clear D. The CDR3 loop spans 13 amino acids. V was trimmed by 1 base and J by 2 bases, leaving 6 bases between them. Germline CDR1 is SNHLY and CDR2 is FYNNEI. The CDR3 nucleotides are TGTGCCAGCAGTGAAGTGCGAGCCTACGAGCAGTACTTC. Residues: CASSEVRAYEQYF.

V usage is TRBV28 and J usage is TRBJ2-5; D gene unclear. CDR1 and CDR2 from the germline V gene are MDHEN and SYDVKM. The CDR3 is 14 residues long. Trimming removed 6 bases at V and 3 bases at J, with 14 bases between. As DNA, the CDR3 is TGTGCCAGCAGGCCCGGCAGACCGAAAGAGACCCAGTACTTC. Amino acid sequence: CASRPGRPKETQYF.

The chain has TRBV10-3 and TRBJ1-2; 8 nucleotides line up with TRBD1. CDR1 is ENHRY, CDR2 SYGVKD, per germline. V was pared by 3 bases and J by 0 bases, with 6 bases of the junction left unmatched. This CDR3 has 16 amino acids. The CDR3 reads CAISEHRQGSNYGYTF. The DNA of the CDR3 is TGTGCCATCAGTGAACACCGACAGGGGTCTAACTATGGCTACACCTTC.

Many counts were recorded for this clonotype. As DNA, the CDR3 is TGTGCCAGCAGTGTCCAGGACAGTTATGGCTACACCTTC. Residues: CASSVQDSYGYTF. The chain combines TRBV12-3 or TRBV12-4 with TRBJ1-2; D possibly corresponds to TRBD1 (6 bases). Deletions cut 5 bases from V and 5 bases from J, with 12 bases between. CDR3 length: 13 residues.

The chain carries TRBV12-3 or TRBV12-4 and TRBJ2-1, with TRBD1 matching over 9 bases. The CDR3 length is 13 residues. The J segment lost 10 bases and the V segment lost 5 bases, leaving 6 bases of the junction unmatched. This CDR3 reads CASSRDRGREQFF. Written as DNA, the CDR3 is TGTGCCAGCAGTCGAGACAGGGGGAGAGAGCAGTTCTTC.

This clonotype was seen ten or more times. The V call is TRBV20-1, the J call TRBJ1-3, with D unclear. Germline V CDR1 and CDR2: DFQATT, SNEGSKA (reference sequence). V lost 3 bases and J 7 bases, leaving 16 bases between the germline ends. The CDR3 is 14 amino acids. The DNA for the CDR3 is TGCAGTGCTAGTGTGTTCGGGGAGTGGAACACCATATATTTT. Amino acid sequence: CSASVFGEWNTIYF.

This clonotype came up many times. This rearrangement joins TRBV7-9 to TRBJ2-3; the D gene is possibly TRBD1 (5 bases). The CDR3 has 14 amino acids. Trimming removed 6 bases from V and 2 bases from J, with 12 bases in between. The germline CDR1 and CDR2 sequences are SEHNR and FQNEAQ (reference sequence). The CDR3 region is CASRPGHSTDTQYF. The DNA for the CDR3 is TGTGCCAGCAGGCCAGGGCACTCCACAGATACGCAGTATTTT.